Sequencing of this TCR beta chain was carried out in a study of OX40 agonist ivuxolimab in advanced cancers. TCRdb keeps only in-frame clones here, not all; method: immunoSEQ multiplex PCR. The table has approximately 50,000 clones, around 85% seen once. CDR1 and CDR2 from the germline V gene are KGHSH and LQKENI. The CDR3 length is 16 residues. V lost 3 bases and J 0 bases, leaving 12 bases between the germline ends. The source material was CD4+ or CD8+ T cells sorted from blood, sampled in a trial of the OX40 agonist ivuxolimab. The chain combines TRBV18 with TRBJ2-1; tentatively, D is TRBD2 (6 bases). This receptor was obtained from an adult with an advanced solid tumor such as melanoma, head and neck, liver or kidney cancer. CDR3 amino acids: CASSPWDGSSYNEQFF. The CDR3 nucleotides are TGTGCCAGCTCACCTTGGGACGGGAGCTCCTACAATGAGCAGTTCTTC.